Below are 26 T cell receptor beta chains sequenced from a single sample in a study of blood T cell repertoires in COVID-19. Sequenced by immunoSEQ multiplex PCR; TCRdb stores in-frame clones only, minus some. The sample lists approximately 300,000 clones; around 85% were seen once. Sequenced: peripheral blood. The receptors stem from a human donor with COVID-19, enrolled during active disease. The donor label of this sample is uncertain.

The genes are TRBV2 and TRBJ1-5, with 8 bases that match TRBD1. Trimming cost V 6 bases and J 2 bases; bases outside gene matches: 12. CDR1 is SNHLY and CDR2 is FYNNEI in the germline V gene. The CDR3 is 17 amino acids. In DNA, the CDR3 is TGTGCCAGCAGACTGGACAGGGCCGCCGGTGGCAATCAGCCCCAGCATTTT. It yields the protein CASRLDRAAGGNQPQHF.

The genes are TRBV30 and TRBJ1-6; 8 nucleotides align to TRBD1. V shed 2 bases, J shed 8 bases, and the junction held 11 bases outside the gene matches. The CDR3 totals 16 residues. Germline assignment: CDR1 GTSNPN and CDR2 SVGIG (reference sequence). CDR3 sequence (DNA): TGTGCCTGGAGTCCCCCCAGGGGGCAAGGGGATTCACCCCTCCACTTT. This encodes CAWSPPRGQGDSPLHF.

The chain uses TRBV2 and TRBJ1-1; 8 bases agree with TRBD1. Germline V gene sequence: CDR1 SNHLY, CDR2 FYNNEI. The CDR3 loop spans 15 amino acids. After removal of 7 bases from V and 4 bases from J, the junction contained 11 bases not matched to a gene. The CDR3 DNA follows: TGTGCCAGCACGTCCCGTCAGGGGGCTTTCACTGAAGCTTTCTTT. Translating it yields CASTSRQGAFTEAFF.

The chain links TRBV19 to TRBJ2-3; the match to TRBD2 covers 11 bases. Germline V CDR1 and CDR2: LNHDA, SQIVND (reference sequence). Trimming cost V 10 bases and J 5 bases; bases outside gene matches: 11. The CDR3 loop spans 15 amino acids. This CDR3 reads CATGPLAGVRDTQYF. DNA for the CDR3: TGTGCCACTGGTCCACTAGCGGGAGTGAGAGATACGCAGTATTTT.

The chain is built from TRBV28 and TRBJ2-4, with TRBD2 matching over 10 bases. There are 18 residues in the CDR3. CDR1 and CDR2 (germline): MDHEN, SYDVKM. Trimming removed 3 bases from V and 10 bases from J; junction bases left unmatched: 18. The CDR3 spells CASSFRLSGLAALTIQYF. CDR3 in DNA: TGTGCCAGCAGTTTCCGGTTGAGCGGACTAGCGGCCCTTACTATTCAGTACTTC.

This clone was observed a single time. This chain joins TRBV19 and TRBJ2-7; TRBD1 is a possible D gene (7 bases). V was cut by 2 bases and J by 7 bases, with 15 bases left in between. CDR1 is LNHDA, CDR2 SQIVND, per germline (reference sequence). CDR3 length equals 14 residues. CDR3 in amino acids: CASSISGGGEEQYF. As DNA, the CDR3 is TGTGCCAGTAGTATAAGTGGAGGGGGCGAAGAGCAGTACTTC. Drawing the rest from reference TRBV19 and TRBJ2-7, the complete variable domain is DGGITQSPKYLFRKEGQNVTLSCEQNLNHDAMYWYRQDPGQGLRLIYYSQIVNDFQKGDIAEGYSVSREKKESFPLTVTSAQKNPTAFYLCASSISGGGEEQYFGPGTRLTVT.

The rearrangement joins TRBV9 to TRBJ1-1, with D perhaps TRBD1 (6 bases). The CDR3 is made up of 14 amino acids. Trimming removed 4 bases from V and 0 bases from J, with 10 bases in between. The V gene's germline CDR1 is SGDLS and CDR2 YYNGEE. The CDR3 spells CASSPQGLNTEAFF. The CDR3 nucleotides are TGTGCCAGCAGCCCCCAGGGGTTGAACACTGAAGCTTTCTTT. The variable domain in full, with the rest retrieved from reference TRBV9 and TRBJ1-1, is DSGVTQTPKHLITATGQRVTLRCSPRSGDLSVYWYQQSLDQGLQFLIQYYNGEERAKGNILERFSAQQFPDLHSELNLSSLELGDSALYFCASSPQGLNTEAFFGQGTRLTVV.

This rearrangement joins TRBV30 to TRBJ1-5; D gene uncertain. The CDR3 is 13 residues long. Per the germline V gene, CDR1 is GTSNPN and CDR2 is SVGIG (reference sequence). The V end lost 0 bases, the J end lost 6 bases, and 9 bases lay between the germline ends. The CDR3 DNA reads TGTGCCTGGAGTGTAGAGGTATCTCAGCCCCAGCATTTT. The encoded protein is CAWSVEVSQPQHF. Full variable domain (remainder filled in from reference TRBV30 and TRBJ1-5): SQTIHQWPATLVQPVGSPLSLECTVEGTSNPNLYWYRQAAGRGLQLLFYSVGIGQISSEVPQNLSASRPQDRQFILSSKKLLLSDSGFYLCAWSVEVSQPQHFGDGTRLSIL.

The chain has TRBV19 and TRBJ1-3, with D hard to call. The V gene lost 5 bases and the J gene lost 5 bases, with 16 bases spanning the gap. The CDR3 runs to 15 residues. Germline CDR1 reads LNHDA; CDR2 reads SQIVND (reference sequence). CDR3 sequence reads: CASSPDRRERNTIYF. CDR3 sequence (DNA): TGTGCCAGTAGTCCGGACCGTAGGGAGAGAAACACCATATATTTT.

J is TRBJ1-4 and V is TRBV5-6, with 8 positions matching TRBD1. CDR3 length equals 14 residues. CDR1 SGHDT and CDR2 YYEEEE come from the germline V gene. V lost 0 bases and J lost 5; bases outside the gene matches: 0. The CDR3 nucleotides are TGTGCCAGCAGCTTGGGACAGGGGAATGAAAAACTGTTTTTT. This encodes CASSLGQGNEKLFF.

The rearrangement links TRBV6-1 to TRBJ1-1; unclear D gene. V was trimmed by 3 bases and J by 1 base, leaving 6 bases between them. The CDR3 loop spans 13 amino acids. Germline V gene data show CDR1 as MNHNS and CDR2 as SASEGT. The CDR3 sequence: CASSEWQNTEAFF. CDR3 nucleotide sequence: TGTGCCAGCAGTGAGTGGCAGAACACTGAAGCTTTCTTT.

The V and J genes are TRBV4-2 and TRBJ1-5; TRBD1 matches 7 bases. The J segment lost 3 bases and the V segment lost 0 bases, leaving 5 bases of the junction unmatched. Per the germline V gene, CDR1 is LGHNA and CDR2 is YNFKEQ. The CDR3 has 16 amino acids. CDR3 loop: CASSQDTGANNQPQHF. Written as DNA, the CDR3 is TGTGCCAGCAGCCAAGACACAGGGGCTAACAATCAGCCCCAGCATTTT.

Note on this clone: One end of the junction is discordant with germline, which a read error may explain. This sequence joins TRBV7-9 and TRBJ1-3; D gene uncertain. Germline-derived CDR1 and CDR2 are SEHNR and FQNEAQ (reference sequence). CDR3 length: 14 residues. This CDR3 is CASSLAIQGNTIYF. CDR3 nucleotide sequence: TGTGCCAGCAGCCTAGCCATTCAAGGAAACACCATATATTTT.

J is TRBJ2-7 and V is TRBV6-5, with D possibly being TRBD1 (6 bases). The CDR3 consists of 14 residues. Germline lookup yields CDR1 MNHEY and CDR2 SVGAGI. The V end was cut by 7 bases, the J end by 2 bases, with 15 bases between. Here the CDR3 reads CASTPPGDTYEQYF. The DNA of the CDR3 is TGTGCCAGCACCCCCCCCGGGGACACCTACGAGCAGTACTTC.

V and J are TRBV5-1 and TRBJ2-1; 11 bases agree with TRBD2. Trimming removed 1 base from V and 9 bases from J; junction bases left unmatched: 9. Germline V gene data show CDR1 as SGHRS and CDR2 as YFSETQ. The CDR3 has 16 residues. Written as DNA, the CDR3 is TGCGCCAGCAGCTTGCAGACTAGCGGGGCCCACGGTGAGCAGTTCTTC. It translates to CASSLQTSGAHGEQFF. Full variable domain (missing parts from reference TRBV5-1 and TRBJ2-1): KAGVTQTPRYLIKTRGQQVTLSCSPISGHRSVSWYQQTPGQGLQFLFEYFSETQRNKGNFPGRFSGRQFSNSRSEMNVSTLELGDSALYLCASSLQTSGAHGEQFFGPGTRLTVL.

This clone was seen only once. The gene calls are TRBV28 and TRBJ1-5; 8 bases match TRBD1. This CDR3 has 15 amino acids. V lost 2 bases and J lost 5; bases outside the gene matches: 5. Germline V gives CDR1 MDHEN, CDR2 SYDVKM. The CDR3 sequence is CASSLTGTGHQPQHF. In DNA form, the CDR3 reads TGTGCCAGCAGTTTAACCGGGACAGGCCATCAGCCCCAGCATTTT.

This sequence joins TRBV28 and TRBJ2-1, with 9 bases lining up with TRBD1. Germline V gene data show CDR1 as MDHEN and CDR2 as SYDVKM. Unmatched junction bases numbered 14, after V lost 6 bases and J lost 14 bases. The CDR3 consists of 14 residues. The CDR3 protein is CASRAGTGRPEEFF. The CDR3 DNA sequence: TGTGCCAGCAGAGCCGGGACAGGGAGGCCGGAGGAGTTCTTC.

J is TRBJ2-7 and V is TRBV9; 7 bases agree with TRBD2. The CDR3 covers 15 residues. The V and J ends lost 0 bases and 5 bases, in that order; junction bases with no gene match: 8. Germline-derived CDR1 and CDR2 are SGDLS and YYNGEE. CDR3 sequence (DNA): TGTGCCAGCAGCGTAGGAGGGACTACTCCGGACGAGCAGTACTTC. Its protein product is CASSVGGTTPDEQYF.

The chain employs TRBV19 and TRBJ1-5; the D is unclear. In germline, CDR1 is LNHDA, CDR2 SQIVND (reference sequence). The CDR3 spans 16 residues. Trimming left V 5 bases short and J 2 bases short, with 16 bases between. This chain's CDR3 is CASSWMVAGGNQPQHF. CDR3 DNA: TGTGCCAGTAGTTGGATGGTGGCGGGTGGCAATCAGCCCCAGCATTTT. The complete variable domain, with remaining parts taken from reference TRBV19 and TRBJ1-5, reads DGGITQSPKYLFRKEGQNVTLSCEQNLNHDAMYWYRQDPGQGLRLIYYSQIVNDFQKGDIAEGYSVSREKKESFPLTVTSAQKNPTAFYLCASSWMVAGGNQPQHFGDGTRLSIL.

V gene TRBV30 combines with J gene TRBJ2-7, with TRBD2 matching over 12 bases. V shed 0 bases and J 3 bases; nucleotides not matched to a gene: 3. The V gene's germline CDR1 is GTSNPN and CDR2 SVGIG (reference sequence). This CDR3 has 15 amino acids. The CDR3, as DNA: TGTGCCTGGAGTGTAGGACTAGCGGGGAACTACGAGCAGTACTTC. Translation: CAWSVGLAGNYEQYF.

CDR3 residues: CASWDRGRGGEKLFF. The CDR3 DNA is TGTGCCAGTTGGGACAGGGGGCGCGGTGGTGAAAAACTGTTTTTT. The chain couples TRBV19 to TRBJ1-4; 12 nucleotides match TRBD1. The trim removed 8 bases at V and 7 bases at J, leaving 8 bases unmatched. This CDR3 region has 15 residues. Germline V lookup: CDR1 LNHDA, CDR2 SQIVND (reference sequence). Variable domain in full (rest from reference TRBV19 and TRBJ1-4): DGGITQSPKYLFRKEGQNVTLSCEQNLNHDAMYWYRQDPGQGLRLIYYSQIVNDFQKGDIAEGYSVSREKKESFPLTVTSAQKNPTAFYLCASWDRGRGGEKLFFGSGTQLSVL.

V usage is TRBV10-3 and J usage is TRBJ2-3; the match to TRBD1 covers 10 bases. The CDR3 runs 18 residues. The germline V gene encodes CDR1 ENHRY and CDR2 SYGVKD. With V trimmed by 6 bases and J by 2 bases, 14 bases remained unmatched. The CDR3: CAISSVTGGTGVTDTQYF. CDR3 nucleotide sequence: TGTGCCATCAGCAGCGTCACTGGGGGGACAGGGGTCACAGATACGCAGTATTTT.

This clone was observed a handful of times. V is TRBV12-5 and J is TRBJ2-1; 7 nucleotides line up with TRBD2. Germline CDR1 and CDR2: LGHNT and FRNRAP. This CDR3 is 16 amino acids long. Losses at the gene ends were 7 bases for V and 0 bases for J; bases not matched to a gene: 9. The CDR3 loop reads CASVPGGRGSYNEQFF. The CDR3 DNA reads as TGTGCTAGTGTCCCGGGGGGAAGAGGCTCCTACAATGAGCAGTTCTTC.

The chain employs TRBV10-3 and TRBJ2-7, with TRBD2 as a possible D gene (6 bases). V dropped 6 bases and J dropped 7 bases, with 19 bases sitting between them. Germline-derived CDR1 and CDR2 are ENHRY and SYGVKD. The CDR3 consists of 14 residues. The CDR3 sequence: CAISGGTARGEQYF. The CDR3 DNA follows: TGTGCCATCAGCGGAGGGACCGCCCGGGGTGAGCAGTACTTC.

The chain employs TRBV4-3 and TRBJ1-2, with D perhaps matching TRBD1 (6 bases). V lost 1 base and J lost 2, with 11 bases in between. Germline CDR1 reads LGHNA; CDR2 reads YSLEER. The CDR3 has 15 amino acids. CDR3 protein: CASSQARGANYGYTF. CDR3 in DNA: TGCGCCAGCAGCCAAGCCCGGGGGGCGAACTATGGCTACACCTTC.

The chain employs TRBV28 and TRBJ1-2, with TRBD1 matching 7 bases. The length of the CDR3 is 15 residues. The ends lost 2 bases at V and 4 bases at J; junction bases unmatched: 7. CDR1 and CDR2 from the germline V gene are MDHEN and SYDVKM. The CDR3 here is CASSLGGGVGYGYTF. CDR3 sequence (DNA): TGTGCCAGCAGTTTAGGAGGGGGCGTTGGCTATGGCTACACCTTC.